These 20 T cell receptor beta chains share one sample of origin, sequenced in a study of T cell responses to AZD1222 COVID-19 vaccine. TCRdb's table, derived via immunoSEQ multiplex PCR, lists solely in-frame clones and lacks some. The sample gives around 67,000 clones, 84% of which show up once; roughly 20% is in the top ten. This specimen consisted of peripheral blood, obtained on day 0 of AZD1222 vaccination. These receptors originate from an adult in good health.

This chain links TRBV7-9 with TRBJ2-7; TRBD2 aligns across 10 bases. J was trimmed by 0 bases and V by 4 bases; bases with no gene match: 6. The CDR3 loop spans 16 amino acids. Germline V gene sequence: CDR1 SEHNR, CDR2 FQNEAQ (reference sequence). The DNA for the CDR3 is TGTGCCAGCAGCTCGACAGCGGGAGGGCCCTCCTACGAGCAGTACTTC. Its protein is CASSSTAGGPSYEQYF.

V usage is TRBV12-3 or TRBV12-4 and J usage is TRBJ1-1; a possible D gene is TRBD1 (6 bases). This CDR3 spans 12 amino acids. The ends were cut back, 5 bases at V and 9 bases at J, with 13 bases in the middle. This CDR3 reads CASSQPGTQAFF. Here the CDR3 DNA reads TGTGCCAGCAGTCAGCCCGGGACACAAGCTTTCTTT.

The chain joins TRBV7-2 to TRBJ2-1, with TRBD2 matching 9 bases. Germline V gene data show CDR1 as SGHTA and CDR2 as FQGNSA. Trimming cost V 5 bases and J 8 bases; bases outside gene matches: 19. This CDR3 contains 18 residues. DNA of the CDR3: TGTGCCAGCAGCCCCACGTTAGCGGGAGCGGGGGGCAGGGATGAGCAGTTCTTC. It specifies CASSPTLAGAGGRDEQFF. The whole variable domain, remainder taken from reference TRBV7-2 and TRBJ2-1, is GAGVSQSPSNKVTEKGKDVELRCDPISGHTALYWYRQSLGQGLEFLIYFQGNSAPDKSGLPSDRFSAERTGGSVSTLTIQRTQQEDSAVYLCASSPTLAGAGGRDEQFFGPGTRLTVL.

This clone was seen a handful of times. The rearrangement uses TRBV9 and TRBJ2-3; no clear D gene. There are 12 residues in the CDR3. V was shortened by 4 bases and J by 0 bases, with 3 bases between the two germline ends. Looked up from germline, CDR1 is SGDLS and CDR2 is YYNGEE. In nucleotides, the CDR3 is TGTGCCAGCAGCCTAAGCACAGATACGCAGTATTTT. It specifies CASSLSTDTQYF.

This chain links TRBV30 with TRBJ2-2, with 8 bases identical to TRBD2. The germline gives CDR1 GTSNPN, CDR2 SVGIG (reference sequence). The junction had 4 bases not matched to a gene; V was cut back by 4 bases and J by 6 bases. The CDR3 contains 13 residues. Here the CDR3 reads CAWTSAGAGELFF. DNA for the CDR3: TGTGCCTGGACCTCAGCGGGGGCCGGGGAGCTGTTTTTT.

Points on this clone: Other DNA sequences in the sample encode the same CDR3. The chain links TRBV27 to TRBJ1-5, with D hard to call. V lost 3 bases to trimming and J lost 0 bases, with 3 bases between them. The length of the CDR3 is 13 residues. The germline gives CDR1 MNHEY, CDR2 SMNVEV (reference sequence). The DNA of the CDR3 is TGTGCCAGCAGTTTCGCTAGCAATCAGCCCCAGCATTTT. Its translation is CASSFASNQPQHF.

In its sample, this clone was seen once. The chain recombines TRBV28 with TRBJ2-4; TRBD1 aligns across 10 bases. V shed 3 bases, J shed 7 bases, and the junction held 6 bases outside the gene matches. This CDR3 is built from 15 residues. Germline CDR1 MDHEN, CDR2 SYDVKM. This CDR3 reads CASSFQTGGGNIQYF. In DNA form, the CDR3 reads TGTGCCAGCAGTTTCCAGACAGGGGGCGGGAACATTCAGTACTTC.

The chain recombines TRBV9 with TRBJ2-2; 7 nucleotides agree with TRBD1. Germline V gene sequence: CDR1 SGDLS, CDR2 YYNGEE. The CDR3 totals 15 residues. After removal of 0 bases from V and 3 bases from J, the junction contained 2 bases not matched to a gene. The DNA of the CDR3 is TGTGCCAGCAGCGTAGGGGGACAGTACACCGGGGAGCTGTTTTTT. Translating it yields CASSVGGQYTGELFF. Combining the CDR3 with reference TRBV9 and TRBJ2-2 gives the whole variable domain DSGVTQTPKHLITATGQRVTLRCSPRSGDLSVYWYQQSLDQGLQFLIQYYNGEERAKGNILERFSAQQFPDLHSELNLSSLELGDSALYFCASSVGGQYTGELFFGEGSRLTVL.

The chain uses TRBV27 and TRBJ2-2; D is uncertain. Germline loops: CDR1 MNHEY, CDR2 SMNVEV (reference sequence). This CDR3 has 14 amino acids. Trimming cost V 7 bases and J 0 bases, with 9 bases left between them. CDR3 sequence: CASIRSPNTGELFF. The DNA for the CDR3 is TGTGCCAGCATCAGATCACCGAACACCGGGGAGCTGTTTTTT.

J is TRBJ1-4 and V is TRBV18; no definite D call. The CDR3 is made up of 18 amino acids. CDR1 is KGHSH, CDR2 LQKENI, per germline. V lost 3 bases to trimming and J lost 0 bases, with 17 bases between them. The CDR3 protein is CASSPVQRSHATNEKLFF. For the CDR3, the DNA is TGTGCCAGCTCACCCGTACAGCGCTCCCATGCAACTAATGAAAAACTGTTTTTT.

This clone was recorded only once. In DNA form, the CDR3 reads TGTGCCAGCAGTTTCGGGCAGGGGGGTCACTATGGCTACACCTTC. Its protein product is CASSFGQGGHYGYTF. The chain combines TRBV28 with TRBJ1-2, with 7 positions matching TRBD1. Per germline, CDR1 MDHEN and CDR2 SYDVKM. Trimming at V came to 3 bases and at J to 3 bases, leaving 7 bases not matched to a gene. This CDR3 has 15 amino acids.

The CDR3 DNA is TGTGCCAGTAGGAGAGAGGACCGAGTCAATCAGCCCCAGCATTTT. It is translated as CASRREDRVNQPQHF. The chain is built from TRBV19 and TRBJ1-5; no firm D call. Germline lookup yields CDR1 LNHDA and CDR2 SQIVND (reference sequence). The length of the CDR3 is 15 residues. The V end lost 6 bases, the J end lost 3 bases, and 15 bases lay between the germline ends.

V and J are TRBV6-2 or TRBV6-3 and TRBJ1-1; D is uncertain. The CDR3 loop spans 15 amino acids. From germline, CDR1 is MNHEY and CDR2 SVGEGT. Trimming removed 4 bases at V and 5 bases at J, with 17 bases between. CDR3 protein: CASSFSGPAGTEAFF. In nucleotides, the CDR3 is TGTGCCAGCAGTTTTTCCGGGCCCGCGGGGACTGAAGCTTTCTTT.

The rearrangement joins TRBV18 to TRBJ1-4; 8 bases align to TRBD1. The junction had 5 bases not matched to a gene; V was cut back by 4 bases and J by 7 bases. CDR1 is KGHSH, CDR2 LQKENI, per germline. The CDR3 contains 14 residues. For the CDR3, the DNA is TGTGCCAGCTCACTCGGACAGGGAGGTGAAAAACTGTTTTTT. Amino acid sequence: CASSLGQGGEKLFF.

This clone was detected once. The chain combines TRBV6-4 with TRBJ1-1; TRBD1 matches at 9 bases. This CDR3 has 17 residues. V lost 4 bases, J lost 4 bases, and 13 bases stayed unmatched. The germline V gene has CDR1 MRHNA and CDR2 SNTAGT. CDR3 DNA sequence: TGTGCCAGCAGTGTCCCGGATACGGACAGGGGAAGCACTGAAGCTTTCTTT. Translated, it gives CASSVPDTDRGSTEAFF.

This clone was observed a single time. The rearrangement joins TRBV11-2 to TRBJ1-4; tentative D call: TRBD1 (6 bases). Germline lookup yields CDR1 SGHAT and CDR2 FQNNGV. The V end was cut by 3 bases, the J end by 5 bases, with 13 bases between. This CDR3 is built from 15 residues. CDR3 in DNA: TGTGCCAGCAGCTTTAGGGGGGGGCAGAATGAAAAACTGTTTTTT. Amino acid sequence: CASSFRGGQNEKLFF.

The CDR3 DNA reads TGTGCCAGTAACGATTTAGGGGGCCTTAATTCACCCCTCCACTTT. Translation: CASNDLGGLNSPLHF. The V and J genes are TRBV19 and TRBJ1-6; 7 positions match TRBD1. J lost 6 bases, V lost 7 bases, and 9 bases had no gene match. The germline CDR1 and CDR2 sequences are LNHDA and SQIVND (reference sequence). The CDR3 is 15 amino acids.

This chain uses TRBV5-1 with TRBJ2-1; unclear D gene. This CDR3 comprises 11 residues. In germline, CDR1 is SGHRS, CDR2 YFSETQ. Deletions cut 7 bases from V and 4 bases from J, with 6 bases between. In nucleotides, the CDR3 is TGCGCCAGCTACTTATACAATGAGCAGTTCTTC. Amino acids: CASYLYNEQFF.

V and J are TRBV28 and TRBJ1-4; D uncertain. Trimming shortened V by 2 bases and J by 6 bases, and 10 bases separated the two germline ends. This CDR3 comprises 14 residues. Germline V lookup: CDR1 MDHEN, CDR2 SYDVKM. CDR3 amino acids: CASSLVDYDEKLFF. DNA for the CDR3: TGTGCCAGCAGTTTAGTGGACTATGATGAAAAACTGTTTTTT.

As DNA, the CDR3 is TGTGCCATCAGTGACCCGGGGTATCCCGCGGGAAACATTCAGTACTTC. This gives the protein CAISDPGYPAGNIQYF. This chain joins TRBV10-3 and TRBJ2-4; possible D gene TRBD2, 5 bases. The V gene's germline CDR1 is ENHRY and CDR2 SYGVKD. This CDR3 spans 16 amino acids. The V end was cut by 3 bases, the J end by 6 bases, with 18 bases between.